The 14 T cell receptor beta chains below come from one sample, sequenced in a study of blood T cell repertoires in COVID-19. Sequenced by immunoSEQ multiplex PCR; TCRdb stores in-frame clones only, minus some. The data show more than 95,000 clones, approximately 82% seen once. Sequencing input: peripheral blood. Receptors originate from a man between 60 and 70 years old with acute or convalescent COVID-19.

The gene calls are TRBV27 and TRBJ1-5, with 12 bases aligning to TRBD1. J was trimmed by 6 bases and V by 6 bases; bases with no gene match: 6. Germline V gene sequence: CDR1 MNHEY, CDR2 SMNVEV (reference sequence). This CDR3 is 15 amino acids long. The CDR3 protein is CASSPQGQGAQPQHF. CDR3 DNA: TGTGCCAGCAGCCCCCAGGGACAGGGGGCTCAGCCCCAGCATTTT.

The V and J genes are TRBV2 and TRBJ2-5; tentatively, D is TRBD2 (5 bases). V was shortened by 3 bases and J by 9 bases, with 17 bases between the two germline ends. Germline assignment: CDR1 SNHLY and CDR2 FYNNEI. This CDR3 has 14 residues. CDR3 DNA: TGTGCCAGCAGTGACTGGCCACCAGCCGGGGCCCAGTACTTC. As protein: CASSDWPPAGAQYF.

This chain connects TRBV5-1 to TRBJ2-7; possible D gene TRBD1, 5 bases. CDR3 length: 15 amino acids. In germline, CDR1 is SGHRS, CDR2 YFSETQ. Trimming shortened V by 4 bases and J by 5 bases, and 19 bases separated the two germline ends. This chain's CDR3 is CASSLGQAALDEQYF. DNA of the CDR3: TGCGCCAGCAGCCTGGGGCAGGCAGCCCTCGACGAGCAGTACTTC. Filled out from reference TRBV5-1 and TRBJ2-7, the complete variable domain reads KAGVTQTPRYLIKTRGQQVTLSCSPISGHRSVSWYQQTPGQGLQFLFEYFSETQRNKGNFPGRFSGRQFSNSRSEMNVSTLELGDSALYLCASSLGQAALDEQYFGPGTRLTVT.

This clone was observed once. The chain employs TRBV5-6 and TRBJ1-1; 8 bases line up with TRBD1. Germline CDR1 SGHDT, CDR2 YYEEEE. The CDR3 contains 15 residues. V shed 4 bases, J shed 1 base, and the junction held 6 bases outside the gene matches. The CDR3: CASSTWDRQNTEAFF. CDR3 DNA sequence: TGTGCCAGCAGCACCTGGGACAGGCAGAACACTGAAGCTTTCTTT. Based on the CDR3 plus reference TRBV5-6 and TRBJ1-1, the full variable domain is DAGVTQSPTHLIKTRGQQVTLRCSPKSGHDTVSWYQQALGQGPQFIFQYYEEEERQRGNFPDRFSGHQFPNYSSELNVNALLLGDSALYLCASSTWDRQNTEAFFGQGTRLTVV.

This clone was counted only a few times. The chain joins TRBV7-9 to TRBJ1-1; unclear D gene. Per germline, CDR1 SEHNR and CDR2 FQNEAQ (reference sequence). The CDR3 is 13 amino acids. V lost 2 bases to trimming and J lost 5 bases, with 9 bases between them. CDR3 sequence: CASSLTRETEAFF. The CDR3 DNA sequence: TGTGCCAGCAGCTTAACCCGGGAGACTGAAGCTTTCTTT.

This rearrangement joins TRBV7-8 to TRBJ1-6; 8 bases fit TRBD1. The J segment lost 8 bases and the V segment lost 5 bases, leaving 5 bases of the junction unmatched. Germline assignment: CDR1 SGHVS and CDR2 FQNEAQ. The CDR3 spans 14 residues. CDR3 sequence: CASSPGQGYSPLHF. CDR3 coding DNA: TGTGCCAGCAGCCCCGGACAGGGTTATTCACCCCTCCACTTT.

This clone has more than one count but fewer than ten. This chain uses TRBV6-6 with TRBJ2-5; 7 bases fit TRBD2. J gave up 5 bases and V 5 bases, and 8 bases lay outside the gene matches. The CDR3 loop spans 14 amino acids. Per the germline V gene, CDR1 is MNHNY and CDR2 is SVGAGI (reference sequence). DNA of the CDR3: TGTGCCAGCAGTGGGGGGGGAGCCGGGGAGACCCAGTACTTC. Amino acids: CASSGGGAGETQYF.

The chain recombines TRBV29-1 with TRBJ2-7; 11 bases fit TRBD2. The CDR3 has 13 residues. The germline CDR1 and CDR2 sequences are SQVTM and ANQGSEA. The trim removed 1 base at V and 5 bases at J, leaving 1 base unmatched. CDR3 protein: CSVEVTSGNEQYF. The CDR3 coding sequence is TGCAGCGTTGAAGTGACTAGCGGGAACGAGCAGTACTTC.

This chain joins TRBV5-1 and TRBJ1-4; D unresolved. Germline CDR1 is SGHRS and CDR2 is YFSETQ. Trimming left V 0 bases short and J 8 bases short, with 11 bases between. The CDR3 is 14 amino acids. The CDR3 nucleotides read TGCGCCAGCAGCTTGGATTATGCGAGAGAAAAACTGTTTTTT. This translates into CASSLDYAREKLFF.

The chain recombines TRBV12-3 or TRBV12-4 with TRBJ2-7; D is possibly TRBD2 (5 bases). The V end was cut by 5 bases, the J end by 4 bases, with 9 bases between. This CDR3 comprises 12 residues. The CDR3 DNA reads as TGTGCCAGCAGTCCCTGGACTTACGAGCAGTACTTC. Residues: CASSPWTYEQYF.

The chain couples TRBV11-2 to TRBJ2-2; TRBD1 might be the D (5 bases). Trimming removed 4 bases at V and 5 bases at J, with 14 bases between. The length of the CDR3 is 15 residues. Looked up from germline, CDR1 is SGHAT and CDR2 is FQNNGV. The CDR3 coding sequence is TGTGCCAGCAGCTACCATTCAGGGTCTACCGGGGAGCTGTTTTTT. This sequence encodes CASSYHSGSTGELFF.

The chain links TRBV14 to TRBJ2-3; D not certain. Germline CDR1 is SGHDN and CDR2 is FVKESK. There are 11 residues in the CDR3. Trimming shortened V by 4 bases and J by 11 bases, and 10 bases separated the two germline ends. CDR3 sequence (DNA): TGTGCCAGCAGCCCCTACCGGAGGCAGTATTTT. Its translation: CASSPYRRQYF. The full variable domain, its missing parts supplied by reference TRBV14 and TRBJ2-3, is EAGVTQFPSHSVIEKGQTVTLRCDPISGHDNLYWYRRVMGKEIKFLLHFVKESKQDESGMPNNRFLAERTGGTYSTLKVQPAELEDSGVYFCASSPYRRQYFGPGTRLTVL.

The V gene is TRBV5-1, the J gene TRBJ1-2; D is undetermined. The CDR3 spans 12 residues. The germline V gene encodes CDR1 SGHRS and CDR2 YFSETQ. V was trimmed by 0 bases and J by 8 bases, leaving 8 bases between them. CDR3 bases: TGCGCCAGCAGCTTGGAACGGAGGGGCTACACCTTC. It is translated as CASSLERRGYTF. The full variable domain, in which reference TRBV5-1 and TRBJ1-2 provide the parts outside the CDR3, is KAGVTQTPRYLIKTRGQQVTLSCSPISGHRSVSWYQQTPGQGLQFLFEYFSETQRNKGNFPGRFSGRQFSNSRSEMNVSTLELGDSALYLCASSLERRGYTFGSGTRLTVV.

The chain recombines TRBV19 with TRBJ1-1; no reliable D call. With 0 bases removed from V and 1 base from J, the gap between germline ends came to 18 bases. Germline lookup yields CDR1 LNHDA and CDR2 SQIVND (reference sequence). The CDR3 contains 18 residues. CDR3 nucleotide sequence: TGTGCCAGTAGTATAGACGTAAGGAGGAGTCGGGGGAACACTGAAGCTTTCTTT. It encodes CASSIDVRRSRGNTEAFF.